Included here is one TCR beta chain sequence, with context. These data originate in a study of control samples from healthy donors and cancer patients. Germline CDR1 is LNHDA and CDR2 is SQIVND (reference sequence). Unmatched junction bases numbered 10, after V lost 3 bases and J lost 4 bases. The CDR3 has 16 amino acids. Sequenced by immunoSEQ multiplex PCR; TCRdb stores in-frame clones only, minus some. Of roughly 90,000 clones in the sample, 70% to 90% were seen once. The material sequenced was PBMCs. The chain couples TRBV19 to TRBJ1-2; 8 nucleotides match TRBD1. This sequence originates from a woman aged 50 to 65 with colorectal cancer. For the CDR3, the DNA is TGTGCCAGTAGTATGGAGACAGGGGCGGTCATCTATGGCTACACCTTC. It specifies CASSMETGAVIYGYTF.